What follows describes a single T cell receptor (beta chain). These data are taken from a study of T cell responses to AZD1222 COVID-19 vaccine. Clones were sequenced by immunoSEQ multiplex PCR, and TCRdb holds only the in-frame ones, with some missing. The sample includes approximately 160,000 clones, about 90% of them seen just once. The starting material was peripheral blood, obtained on day 0 of AZD1222 vaccination. This receptor was identified in an adult in good health.

The CDR3 loop reads CASREQGAHEQYF. The CDR3 nucleotides are TGTGCCAGCAGGGAACAGGGGGCCCACGAGCAGTACTTC. The chain has TRBV28 and TRBJ2-7, with 9 bases fitting TRBD1. This CDR3 has 13 amino acids. After removal of 6 bases from V and 5 bases from J, the junction contained 5 bases not matched to a gene. CDR1 MDHEN and CDR2 SYDVKM come from the germline V gene.